These T cell receptor beta chains were read from a single sample in a study of T cell responses to AZD1222 COVID-19 vaccine. Method: immunoSEQ multiplex PCR; TCRdb's copy keeps in-frame clones and lacks some. The table lists some 69,000 clones, 83% of them singletons. Sequencing was performed on peripheral blood, taken 28 days after the second AZD1222 dose. The receptors stem from an adult who received the AZD1222 COVID-19 vaccine. Each CDR3 is given with its conserved first and last residue. A D gene is named only where the DNA matches it firmly. The size field is filled for only some rows; it gives once, few, many or a size class.

TRBJ1-2,TRBV19,NA,NA,TGTGCCAGTAGTATTGAGGGGCTTGTTACGGGAGGCTACACCTTC,CASSIEGLVTGGYTF
TRBJ2-7,TRBV5-1,NA,NA,TGCGCCAGCAGCTTAACTACAAGCTCCTACGAGCAGTACTTC,CASSLTTSSYEQYF
TRBJ2-2,TRBV11-2,NA,TRBD2,TGTGCCAGCAGCCCCGGTAGTGGACTAGCCCCCGGGGAGCTGTTTTTT,CASSPGSGLAPGELFF
TRBJ2-5,TRBV12-3/TRBV12-4,NA,NA,TGTGCCAGCAGTCCTGGACTCTTCGAGACCCAGTACTTC,CASSPGLFETQYF
TRBJ1-6,TRBV5-4,NA,NA,TGTGCCAGCAGCCCTACCGGGAGGCACACCTATAATTCACCCCTCCACTTT,CASSPTGRHTYNSPLHF
TRBJ1-5,TRBV11-2,NA,NA,TGTGCCAGCAGCCGCGGGACGGTCAATCAGCCCCAGCATTTT,CASSRGTVNQPQHF
TRBJ1-1,TRBV7-3,NA,NA,TGTGCCAGCAGCTTAGATGGGGGCACTGAAGCTTTCTTT,CASSLDGGTEAFF
TRBJ2-3,TRBV19,NA,TRBD1,TGTGCCAGTAGTATGGGGACAGGGGGAGATACGCAGTATTTT,CASSMGTGGDTQYF
TRBJ1-3,TRBV30,NA,NA,TGTGCCTGGAGCCCCGGGGGAAACACCATATATTTT,CAWSPGGNTIYF
TRBJ2-5,TRBV5-1,NA,NA,TGCGCCAGCAGCTATAGCGGTCGGGAGACCCAGTACTTC,CASSYSGRETQYF
TRBJ1-1,TRBV11-2,NA,NA,TGTGCCAGCAGCTTAAGTCAGGGAGGGACTGAAGCTTTCTTT,CASSLSQGGTEAFF
TRBJ2-2,TRBV27,NA,NA,TGTGCCAGCAGTTCAGGGTTGTACACCGGGGAGCTGTTTTTT,CASSSGLYTGELFF
TRBJ2-3,TRBV27,NA,NA,TGTGCCAGCATGGCGGTAGGAGGGATCCCCACAGATACGCAGTATTTT,CASMAVGGIPTDTQYF
TRBJ1-2,TRBV3-1/TRBV3-2,NA,NA,TGTGCCAGCAGCCAAGGACTCACCTCAAACTATGGCTACACCTTC,CASSQGLTSNYGYTF
TRBJ2-7,TRBV6-5,NA,NA,TGTGCCAGCATTAAACAGGGCTACGAGCAGTACTTC,CASIKQGYEQYF
TRBJ2-3,TRBV3-1/TRBV3-2,NA,NA,TGTGCCAGCAGCCAACTCACAGATACGCAGTATTTT,CASSQLTDTQYF
TRBJ2-7,TRBV29-1,NA,NA,TGCAGCGTTGAAGGTGGAATCAACGAGCAGTACTTC,CSVEGGINEQYF
TRBJ1-6,TRBV4-2,NA,TRBD1,TGTGCCAGCAGCCAAGATTCCGGGACAGGGGGTTCACCCCTCCACTTT,CASSQDSGTGGSPLHF
TRBJ1-1,TRBV11-2,NA,NA,TGTGCCAGCAGCCTCAACACTCGAGGAGCTTTCTTT,CASSLNTRGAFF
TRBJ2-3,TRBV30,once,NA,TGTGCCTGGGGCTTGACAGATACGCAGTATTTT,CAWGLTDTQYF
TRBJ2-1,TRBV6-5,NA,TRBD1,TGTGCCAGCAGTTACTCGACAGGGGGCAATGAGCAGTTCTTC,CASSYSTGGNEQFF
TRBJ2-1,TRBV5-1,NA,NA,TGCGCCAGCAGCTTGGGGGGGTTCTCCTACAATGAGCAGTTCTTC,CASSLGGFSYNEQFF
TRBJ2-2,TRBV5-1,once,TRBD2,TGCGCCAGCAGCTTGGTGGCGGGAGGGCCCAACGAGGAGCTGTTTTTT,CASSLVAGGPNEELFF
TRBJ2-1,TRBV18,NA,NA,TGTGCCAGCTCACCGTTCACATCCTCACTTAATCCTAATGAGCAGTTCTTC,CASSPFTSSLNPNEQFF
TRBJ1-4,TRBV7-6,NA,NA,TGTGCCAGCACCCCGGGGCACTCACGTACTAATGAAAAACTGTTTTTT,CASTPGHSRTNEKLFF
TRBJ2-1,TRBV23-1,NA,NA,TGCGCCAGCAGTCAGTCGGCGGGACAGAGTAATGAGCAGTTCTTC,CASSQSAGQSNEQFF
TRBJ1-3,TRBV10-1,NA,NA,TGCGCCAGCGGCCAGGACTCTGGAAACACCATATATTTT,CASGQDSGNTIYF
TRBJ1-5,TRBV21-1,NA,NA,TGTGCCAGCAGCAAATTGGGAGACAGGGGAGGAGGTAGCAATCAGCCCCAGCATTTT,CASSKLGDRGGGSNQPQHF
TRBJ1-1,TRBV12-3/TRBV12-4,NA,NA,TGTGCCAGCAGTCCCCGCACTGAAGCTTTCTTT,CASSPRTEAFF
TRBJ1-1,TRBV5-1,few,NA,TGCGCCAGCAGCTTGGATGGGAGACCGAACACTGAAGCTTTCTTT,CASSLDGRPNTEAFF
TRBJ1-5,TRBV7-6,NA,NA,TGTGCCAGCAGCCCCCTGTACAATCAGCCCCAGCATTTT,CASSPLYNQPQHF